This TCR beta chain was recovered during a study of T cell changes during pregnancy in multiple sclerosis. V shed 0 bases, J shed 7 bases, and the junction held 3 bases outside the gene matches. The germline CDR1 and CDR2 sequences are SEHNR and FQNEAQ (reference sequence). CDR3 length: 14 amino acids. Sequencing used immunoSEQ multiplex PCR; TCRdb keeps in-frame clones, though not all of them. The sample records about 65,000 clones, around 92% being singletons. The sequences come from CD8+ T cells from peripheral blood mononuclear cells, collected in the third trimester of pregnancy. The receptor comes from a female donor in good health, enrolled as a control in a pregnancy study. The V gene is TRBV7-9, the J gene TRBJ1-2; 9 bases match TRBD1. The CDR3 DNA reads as TGTGCCAGCAGCTTAGCGGACAGGGGACCTGGCTACACCTTC. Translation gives CASSLADRGPGYTF.